This entry lists 9 T cell receptor beta chains sequenced from one sample in a study of blood T cell repertoires in COVID-19. Some clones are missing from TCRdb's copy, which holds only in-frame ones; the method was immunoSEQ multiplex PCR. The repertoire has about 350,000 clones, approximately 89% of them found once; the top ten carry over 3.5%. The sample consisted of peripheral blood. The receptors come from a woman between 55 and 75 years old with COVID-19, enrolled during active disease.

The V call is TRBV19, the J call TRBJ1-1; D is undetermined. Germline values: CDR1 LNHDA, CDR2 SQIVND (reference sequence). V was cut by 2 bases and J by 6 bases, with 10 bases left in between. CDR3 length: 13 residues. The CDR3 sequence: CASSITSGPEAFF. The CDR3 DNA reads TGTGCCAGTAGTATAACCAGCGGCCCTGAAGCTTTCTTT.

J is TRBJ2-1 and V is TRBV7-2; TRBD2 might be the D (6 bases). Trimming took 2 bases from V and 7 from J, leaving 15 bases between them. From germline, CDR1 is SGHTA and CDR2 FQGNSA. The length of the CDR3 is 15 residues. DNA of the CDR3: TGTGCCAGCAGCTTAACTTACGGGGGTTATAATGAGCAGTTCTTC. Encoded protein: CASSLTYGGYNEQFF.

The J gene is TRBJ1-4, the V gene TRBV7-2; D is uncertain. Germline V CDR1 and CDR2: SGHTA, FQGNSA. This CDR3 comprises 14 residues. The V gene lost 3 bases and the J gene lost 7 bases, with 12 bases spanning the gap. CDR3 amino acids: CASSFPGGSEKLFF. The CDR3, as DNA: TGTGCCAGCAGCTTTCCGGGAGGGAGTGAAAAACTGTTTTTT.

The chain couples TRBV7-2 to TRBJ1-5, with D unclear. The V and J ends lost 8 bases and 4 bases respectively, with 12 bases between them. The CDR3 has 13 residues. Germline assignment: CDR1 SGHTA and CDR2 FQGNSA. CDR3 in DNA: TGTGCCAGCGGGCTTGTCGATAATCAGCCCCAGCATTTT. As protein: CASGLVDNQPQHF.

The rearrangement links TRBV4-1 to TRBJ1-2; 8 bases are a match to TRBD1. Germline CDR1 MGHRA, CDR2 YSYEKL. The trim removed 2 bases at V and 3 bases at J, leaving 5 bases unmatched. CDR3 length: 15 amino acids. CDR3 bases: TGCGCCAGCAGCCAACCCAGGGGGCCGGACTATGGCTACACCTTC. Its protein product is CASSQPRGPDYGYTF.

The CDR3: CASSYPPGQGYGYTF. CDR3 in DNA: TGTGCCAGCAGTTACCCACCGGGACAGGGATATGGCTACACCTTC. The gene calls are TRBV6-2 or TRBV6-3 and TRBJ1-2; 9 bases match TRBD1. The CDR3 runs 15 residues. J lost 5 bases, V lost 2 bases, and 6 bases had no gene match. The germline V gene encodes CDR1 MNHEY and CDR2 SVGEGT.

This clone appeared a few times. The rearrangement uses TRBV24-1 and TRBJ2-6; TRBD2 is a possible D gene (6 bases). Trimming took 4 bases from V and 1 from J, leaving 7 bases between them. From germline, CDR1 is KGHDR and CDR2 SFDVKD. This CDR3 is 15 amino acids long. The CDR3: CATSEGGSGANVLTF. Written as DNA, the CDR3 is TGTGCCACCAGTGAAGGAGGGTCTGGGGCCAACGTCCTGACTTTC.

About this clone: The germline gene is not matched at one end of the junction; a read error may be the cause. The rearrangement joins TRBV12-5 to TRBJ1-3; perhaps TRBD1 as D (5 bases). The V gene's germline CDR1 is LGHNT and CDR2 FRNRAP. The CDR3 is made up of 15 amino acids. In nucleotides, the CDR3 is TGTGCTAGTGGTCCCCCGGGCCAGGGATCTAACAACCTGTCGTTT. It translates to CASGPPGQGSNNLSF.

V gene TRBV27 combines with J gene TRBJ2-3, with TRBD2 matching 8 bases. This CDR3 has 16 residues. The V segment lost 5 bases and the J segment 6 bases; nucleotides outside the gene matches: 13. Germline assignment: CDR1 MNHEY and CDR2 SMNVEV (reference sequence). The CDR3 spells CASSLTGGAPGDTQYF. CDR3 in DNA: TGTGCCAGCAGTCTAACCGGGGGGGCCCCGGGGGATACGCAGTATTTT.